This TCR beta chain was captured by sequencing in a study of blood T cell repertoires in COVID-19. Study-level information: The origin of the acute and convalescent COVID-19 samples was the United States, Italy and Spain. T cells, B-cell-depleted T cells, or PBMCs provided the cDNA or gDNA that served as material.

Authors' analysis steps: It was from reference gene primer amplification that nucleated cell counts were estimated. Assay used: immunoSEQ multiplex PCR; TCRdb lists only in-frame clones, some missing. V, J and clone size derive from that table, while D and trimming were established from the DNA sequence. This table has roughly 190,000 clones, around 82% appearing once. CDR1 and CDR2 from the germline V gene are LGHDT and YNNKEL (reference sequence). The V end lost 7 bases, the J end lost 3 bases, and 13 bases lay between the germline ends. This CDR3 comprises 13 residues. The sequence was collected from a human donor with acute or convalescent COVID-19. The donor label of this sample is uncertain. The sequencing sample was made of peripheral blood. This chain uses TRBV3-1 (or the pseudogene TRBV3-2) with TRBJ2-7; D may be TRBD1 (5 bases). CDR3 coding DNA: TGTGCCAGCACCCACAGGTCCGGCTACGAGCAGTACTTC. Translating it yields CASTHRSGYEQYF.